This T cell receptor (beta chain) was sequenced in a study of CD8+ T cells in alopecia areata. General study points: Expanded CD8+ clones among the top 100, as well as scalp clonality, were significantly decreased by tofacitinib. Because of a solitary nonresponder, the connection of baseline CD8+ expansion to response stays uncertain. Scalp and blood samples kept many expanded lesional clones throughout tofacitinib.

The length of the CDR3 is 15 residues. Germline values: CDR1 MNHNY, CDR2 SVGAGI (reference sequence). J gave up 5 bases and V 5 bases, and 9 bases lay outside the gene matches. Extracted from the samples, RNA was reverse transcribed into cDNA to serve as the sequencing template. Profiled with immunoSEQ multiplex PCR; TCRdb holds only in-frame clones, not every one. The table has about 120,000 clones, around 53% seen once. Treatment defined: oral pan-JAK inhibitor, 5-10 mg twice daily. The sample holds a few counts of this clone. Its antigen is not identified. The chain uses TRBV6-6 and TRBJ1-5; 7 nucleotides line up with TRBD1. The receptor was isolated from a human donor with alopecia areata. Sequencing was performed on CD4+ T cells sorted from blood, taken at week 4, from a patient treated with tofacitinib. The CDR3 here is CASSTDAQGYQPQHF. The CDR3 DNA reads as TGTGCCAGCAGTACCGACGCACAGGGGTATCAGCCCCAGCATTTT.